Detailed here is one T cell receptor beta chain. Clones were sequenced by immunoSEQ multiplex PCR, and TCRdb holds only the in-frame ones, with some missing. Of 30,000 or so clones listed, around four fifths are singletons. The source of the sample is a study of blood T cell repertoires in COVID-19. Trimming removed 3 bases from V and 0 bases from J, with 15 bases in between. The CDR3 is 16 amino acids. From germline, CDR1 is DFQATT and CDR2 SNEGSKA (reference sequence). V is TRBV20-1 and J is TRBJ1-5; possible D gene TRBD1, 5 bases. The sample was peripheral blood. The TCR originated in a man aged 50 to 60 with acute or convalescent COVID-19. The CDR3 loop is CSASGARGYSNQPQHF. Here the CDR3 DNA reads TGCAGTGCTAGTGGAGCTCGGGGGTATAGCAATCAGCCCCAGCATTTT.